This T cell receptor (beta chain) is from a study of blood T cell repertoires in COVID-19. For the study at large: COVID-19 samples, acute and convalescent, were from the United States, Italy and Spain. Sources were T cells, B-cell-depleted T cells, or PBMCs; the material itself was cDNA or gDNA.

CDR1 is SNHLY, CDR2 FYNNEI, per germline. Trimming stripped 5 bases from V and 6 bases from J, with 16 bases between. This CDR3 contains 14 residues. Produced via immunoSEQ multiplex PCR; TCRdb's table is partial and in-frame only. The sample contains 40,000 or so clones, about 88% of which appear only once. The specimen was peripheral blood. The chain links TRBV2 to TRBJ1-2; D is perhaps TRBD1 (6 bases). The clonotype originates from a human donor in a cohort sampled during active COVID-19. CDR3 in DNA: TGTGCCAGCAGTCCTCCCAGGGGCTGGGATGGCTACACCTTC. The encoded protein is CASSPPRGWDGYTF.